Presented here are 10 T cell receptor beta chains from one specimen sequenced in a study of post-analysis software for immune sequencing data. Notes on the study in general: Patients had higher frequencies than controls of five or six TRBV segments, including TRBV5-6, TRBV5-1 and TRBV20-1.

Unique molecular identifiers featured in each of the TCR beta cDNA libraries. TCRdb re-derived calls from the PCR reads in MiXCR, one entry per CDR3 protein. This table holds roughly 200,000 distinct CDR3 sequences, roughly 28% found once. No antigens are known for them. Material: blood. These receptors were obtained from a girl aged 2-17 years with multiple sclerosis.

This clonotype was seen only a few times. This chain uses TRBV7-2 with TRBJ1-3; D is unresolved. Germline CDR1 is SGHTA and CDR2 is FQGNSA. The ends were cut back, 5 bases at V and 0 bases at J, with 8 bases in the middle. The CDR3 consists of 14 residues. Written as DNA, the CDR3 is TGTGCCAGCAGCCCGGGGAGCTCTGGAAACACCATATATTTT. Amino acids: CASSPGSSGNTIYF. Full variable domain (missing parts from reference TRBV7-2 and TRBJ1-3): GAGVSQSPSNKVTEKGKDVELRCDPISGHTALYWYRQSLGQGLEFLIYFQGNSAPDKSGLPSDRFSAERTGGSVSTLTIQRTQQEDSAVYLCASSPGSSGNTIYFGEGSWLTVV.

In this sample, this clonotype turned up a few times. The chain carries TRBV18 and TRBJ2-1, with no clear D. V was shortened by 2 bases and J by 8 bases, with 16 bases between the two germline ends. This CDR3 spans 15 amino acids. The germline V gene has CDR1 KGHSH and CDR2 LQKENI. Here the CDR3 DNA reads TGTGCCAGCTCACCAGGGTTCAGGATCCAGGATGAGCAGTTCTTC. It codes for CASSPGFRIQDEQFF.

This clonotype came up a few times. The genes are TRBV13 and TRBJ1-1, with D unresolved. Germline CDR1 is PRHDT and CDR2 is FYEKMQ (reference sequence). V dropped 5 bases and J dropped 5 bases, with 12 bases sitting between them. CDR3 length equals 13 residues. CDR3 nucleotide sequence: TGTGCCAGCAGCCCCCACCGGGGAACTGAAGCTTTCTTT. Translating gives CASSPHRGTEAFF. The variable domain in full, with the rest retrieved from reference TRBV13 and TRBJ1-1, is AAGVIQSPRHLIKEKRETATLKCYPIPRHDTVYWYQQGPGQDPQFLISFYEKMQSDKGSIPDRFSAQQFSDYHSELNMSSLELGDSALYFCASSPHRGTEAFFGQGTRLTVV.

A remark on this clonotype: One base away lies a much larger clone, so this may be a sequencing read error. The rearrangement joins TRBV29-1 to TRBJ1-2, with D tentatively TRBD1 (5 bases). Germline loops: CDR1 SQVTM, CDR2 ANQGSEA. The CDR3 consists of 15 residues. V lost 2 bases and J 6 bases, leaving 19 bases between the germline ends. The CDR3 coding sequence is TGCAGCGTTGAACCCACCTACAAGGGGCCGGATGGCTACACCTTC. This encodes CSVEPTYKGPDGYTF. Full variable domain (rest looked up from reference TRBV29-1 and TRBJ1-2): SAVISQKPSRDICQRGTSLTIQCQVDSQVTMMFWYRQQPGQSLTLIATANQGSEATYESGFVIDKFPISRPNLTFSTLTVSNMSPEDSSIYLCSVEPTYKGPDGYTFGSGTRLTVV.

This clonotype was counted ten times or more. CDR3 nucleotides: TGTGCCAGCAGTTACTCTCGGCAGGGGAAACAAGCCAAAAACATTCAGTACTTC. Translated: CASSYSRQGKQAKNIQYF. J is TRBJ2-4 and V is TRBV6-5; D possibly corresponds to TRBD1 (6 bases). The germline CDR1 and CDR2 sequences are MNHEY and SVGAGI. Trimming shortened V by 0 bases and J by 0 bases, and 15 bases separated the two germline ends. The CDR3 sequence is 18 residues long.

To note about this clonotype: This may come from a read error, since a much larger clone is one base off. This sequence joins TRBV27 and TRBJ2-7; 10 positions agree with TRBD1. V dropped 5 bases and J dropped 7; count of bases not matched to a gene: 8. Per germline, CDR1 MNHEY and CDR2 SMNVEV (reference sequence). The CDR3 has 14 residues. The CDR3 coding sequence is TGTGCCAGCAGTCTGGACAGGGGGTACAATGAGCAGTACTTC. Protein sequence: CASSLDRGYNEQYF.

V is TRBV7-8 and J is TRBJ1-1; 7 nucleotides line up with TRBD1. Losses at the gene ends were 5 bases for V and 5 bases for J; bases not matched to a gene: 8. Germline CDR1 and CDR2: SGHVS and FQNEAQ. CDR3 size: 14 residues. DNA for the CDR3: TGTGCCAGCAGCCGACAATCAGGGGGGACTGAAGCTTTCTTT. Translated: CASSRQSGGTEAFF.

This clonotype was counted only a few times. The junction differs from germline at one of its ends, possibly a read error. CDR3 nucleotide sequence: TGTGCCGGCAGCTTCCGTAGCGGAAGCACAGATACGCAGTATTTT. Translating gives CAGSFRSGSTDTQYF. The chain carries TRBV7-8 and TRBJ2-3, with a tentative D call TRBD2 (6 bases). This CDR3 contains 15 residues. Germline-derived CDR1 and CDR2 are SGHVS and FQNEAQ.

The chain couples TRBV5-5 to TRBJ2-7, with D unclear. Trimming removed 4 bases from V and 2 bases from J, with 16 bases in between. Germline V lookup: CDR1 SGHKS, CDR2 YYEKEE (reference sequence). This CDR3 has 15 amino acids. The CDR3 nucleotides are TGTGCCAGCAGCCCCGGACCAAAGGCGGCCTACGAGCAGTACTTC. It specifies CASSPGPKAAYEQYF.

This clonotype was counted once. The CDR3 here is CASSLRARGQYNEQFF. The CDR3 DNA is TGTGCCAGCAGCTTGCGGGCCAGGGGCCAGTACAATGAGCAGTTCTTC. J is TRBJ2-1 and V is TRBV6-1; a weak D match, TRBD1 (6 bases). The length of the CDR3 is 16 residues. V was shortened by 6 bases and J by 4 bases, with 19 bases between the two germline ends. The germline V gene encodes CDR1 MNHNS and CDR2 SASEGT.